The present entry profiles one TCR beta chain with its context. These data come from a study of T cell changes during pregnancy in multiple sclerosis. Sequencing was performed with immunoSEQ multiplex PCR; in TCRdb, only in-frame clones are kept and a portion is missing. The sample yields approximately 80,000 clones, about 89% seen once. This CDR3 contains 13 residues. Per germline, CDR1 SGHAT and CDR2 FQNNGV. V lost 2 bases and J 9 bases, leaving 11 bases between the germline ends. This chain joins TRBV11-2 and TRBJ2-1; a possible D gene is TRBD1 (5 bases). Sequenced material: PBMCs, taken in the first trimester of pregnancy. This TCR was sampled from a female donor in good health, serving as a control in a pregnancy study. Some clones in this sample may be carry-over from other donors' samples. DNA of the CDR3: TGTGCCAGCAGCTTACTCCAAGACAGTGAGCAGTTCTTC. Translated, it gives CASSLLQDSEQFF.